This T cell receptor (beta chain) was captured in a study of blood T cell repertoires in COVID-19. Study overall: Nucleic acid was either cDNA or gDNA, and it came from T cells, B-cell-depleted T cells, or PBMCs.

The germline V gene encodes CDR1 LGHNA and CDR2 YNFKEQ. Trimming at V came to 0 bases and at J to 4 bases, leaving 0 bases not matched to a gene. The CDR3 runs to 14 residues. Per the authors' pipeline: Amplifying reference gene primers gave estimates of nucleated cell counts. The repertoire was sequenced with immunoSEQ multiplex PCR; TCRdb's copy has only in-frame clones and lacks some. The V and J calls and clone size come from that table; D and trimming were worked out from the DNA. Counted here are about 88,000 clones, around 90% occurring once; the ten biggest clones make up 11%. Sequenced material: peripheral blood. V usage is TRBV4-2 and J usage is TRBJ2-3; 8 bases align to TRBD2. This clonotype originated in a man older than 75 with acute or convalescent COVID-19. The CDR3 nucleotides are TGTGCCAGCAGCCAAGATAGCGGGGCAGATACGCAGTATTTT. Protein product: CASSQDSGADTQYF.